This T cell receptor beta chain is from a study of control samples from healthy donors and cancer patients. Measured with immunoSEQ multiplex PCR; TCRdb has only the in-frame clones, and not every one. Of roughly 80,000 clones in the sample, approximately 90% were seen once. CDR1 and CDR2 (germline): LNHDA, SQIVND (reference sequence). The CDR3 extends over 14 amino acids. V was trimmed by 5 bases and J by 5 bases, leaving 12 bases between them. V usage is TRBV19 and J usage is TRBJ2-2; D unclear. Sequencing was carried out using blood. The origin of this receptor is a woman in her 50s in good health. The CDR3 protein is CASSPGFGTGELFF. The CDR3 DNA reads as TGTGCCAGTAGTCCGGGTTTTGGGACCGGGGAGCTGTTTTTT.